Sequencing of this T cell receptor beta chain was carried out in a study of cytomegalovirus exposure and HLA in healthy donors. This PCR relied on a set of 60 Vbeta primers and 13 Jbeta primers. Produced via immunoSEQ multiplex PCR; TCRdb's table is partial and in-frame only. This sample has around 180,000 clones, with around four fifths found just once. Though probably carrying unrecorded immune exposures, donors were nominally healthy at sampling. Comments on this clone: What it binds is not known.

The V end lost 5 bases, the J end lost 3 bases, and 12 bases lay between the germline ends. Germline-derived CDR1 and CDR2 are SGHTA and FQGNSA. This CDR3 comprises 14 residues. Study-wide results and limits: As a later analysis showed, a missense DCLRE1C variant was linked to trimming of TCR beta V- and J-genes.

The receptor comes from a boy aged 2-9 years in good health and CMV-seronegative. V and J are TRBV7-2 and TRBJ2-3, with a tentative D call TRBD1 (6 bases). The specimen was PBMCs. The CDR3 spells CASSPTRGTDTQYF. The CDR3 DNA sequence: TGTGCCAGCAGCCCGACGAGGGGGACAGATACGCAGTATTTT.